Following are 32 T cell receptor beta chains from one sample sequenced in a study of T cells in Graves' hyperthyroidism and ophthalmopathy. TCR beta CDR3 region amplification was performed from RNA transcripts. Initially, a first-round RT-PCR of the TCR CDR3 employed the HTBI primer set. TCRdb processed the multiplex PCR reads anew with MiXCR; each CDR3 protein has one entry. The sample consists of 300,000 to 450,000 distinct CDR3 sequences, 20% to 25% of them appearing once. The material sequenced was blood. These receptors came from a man aged 50 or older with Graves' hyperthyroidism.

The rearrangement uses TRBV13 and TRBJ2-7, with D possibly matching TRBD2 (6 bases). Germline V gives CDR1 PRHDT, CDR2 FYEKMQ (reference sequence). V gave up 5 bases and J gave up 1 base, with 12 bases separating them. CDR3 size: 14 residues. CDR3 residues: CASSDLAVSYEQYF. In nucleotides, the CDR3 is TGTGCCAGCAGCGACTTAGCGGTTTCCTACGAGCAGTACTTC.

This clonotype was seen only a few times. The CDR3 spells CSARGLANQETQYF. The CDR3 nucleotides are TGCAGTGCTAGAGGGCTTGCCAACCAAGAGACCCAGTACTTC. The rearrangement uses TRBV20-1 and TRBJ2-5, with D unclear. Germline V lookup: CDR1 DFQATT, CDR2 SNEGSKA (reference sequence). The CDR3 is made up of 14 amino acids. The germline V and J ends were trimmed by 1 base and 0 bases, with 9 bases remaining between them.

This chain uses TRBV6-2 or TRBV6-3 with TRBJ2-2; 13 bases are a match to TRBD2. The germline CDR1 and CDR2 sequences are MNHEY and SVGEGT. The trim removed 6 bases at V and 2 bases at J, leaving 9 bases unmatched. This CDR3 region has 18 residues. CDR3 sequence (DNA): TGTGCCAGCAGACACGGACTAGCGGGAGTGAAAAACACCGGGGAGCTGTTTTTT. This translates into CASRHGLAGVKNTGELFF.

This clonotype was seen repeatedly, ten times or more. This chain links TRBV5-1 with TRBJ1-1, with 9 positions matching TRBD1. V gave up 3 bases and J gave up 3 bases; unmatched junction bases: 0. Germline loops: CDR1 SGHRS, CDR2 YFSETQ. This CDR3 contains 13 residues. The CDR3 region is CASSWDRDTEAFF. The CDR3 DNA follows: TGCGCCAGCAGCTGGGACAGGGACACTGAAGCTTTCTTT.

This clonotype has a single count. The chain links TRBV6-5 to TRBJ1-5; D remains ambiguous. The germline gives CDR1 MNHEY, CDR2 SVGAGI. Between the trimmed V and J ends, which lost 0 bases and 4 bases, there was a span of 13 bases. CDR3 size: 16 residues. The CDR3 loop is CASSYSEVGINQPQHF. The DNA for the CDR3 is TGTGCCAGCAGTTACTCGGAGGTCGGCATTAATCAGCCCCAGCATTTT.

This clonotype showed up just a few times. The J gene is TRBJ2-7, the V gene TRBV7-2; tentative D call: TRBD1 (5 bases). The CDR3 spans 15 residues. Germline V CDR1 and CDR2: SGHTA, FQGNSA. V lost 0 bases, J lost 0 bases, and 9 bases lay in between. The CDR3 DNA reads TGTGCCAGCAGCTTAGCGCTAGGACACTCCTACGAGCAGTACTTC. It yields the protein CASSLALGHSYEQYF.

V usage is TRBV28 and J usage is TRBJ1-5; 9 positions agree with TRBD1. Germline lookup yields CDR1 MDHEN and CDR2 SYDVKM. This CDR3 has 15 amino acids. V lost 4 bases to trimming and J lost 9 bases; unmatched junction nucleotides: 10. The CDR3 protein is CASSSGQGSFRPQHF. The CDR3 DNA follows: TGTGCCAGCAGTTCGGGACAGGGAAGTTTTCGGCCCCAGCATTTT.

This clonotype was recorded a few times. The chain combines TRBV5-1 with TRBJ2-7, with a possible D match to TRBD1 (6 bases). The germline V gene encodes CDR1 SGHRS and CDR2 YFSETQ. The CDR3 runs to 15 residues. Trimming removed 0 bases from V and 4 bases from J, with 14 bases in between. CDR3 nucleotides: TGCGCCAGCAGCTTGGGGGGGACAACGAGATACGAGCAGTACTTC. The encoded protein is CASSLGGTTRYEQYF.

The rearrangement joins TRBV12-3 or TRBV12-4 to TRBJ2-1; 13 positions match TRBD2. The V and J ends lost 0 bases and 8 bases, in that order; junction bases with no gene match: 4. This CDR3 spans 16 amino acids. CDR3 loop: CASSLARTSGRHEQFF. As DNA, the CDR3 is TGTGCCAGCAGTTTAGCTCGGACTAGCGGGAGACATGAGCAGTTCTTC.

This clonotype was detected ten times or more. This chain connects TRBV28 to TRBJ2-5; D is possibly TRBD1 or TRBD2 (5 bases each). Deletions cut 5 bases from V and 4 bases from J, with 11 bases between. The germline CDR1 and CDR2 sequences are MDHEN and SYDVKM. The CDR3 loop spans 13 amino acids. DNA of the CDR3: TGTGCCAGCAGTAGAGACAGCGGAGAGACCCAGTACTTC. Protein sequence: CASSRDSGETQYF. Supplemented by reference TRBV28 and TRBJ2-5, the full variable domain reads DVKVTQSSRYLVKRTGEKVFLECVQDMDHENMFWYRQDPGLGLRLIYFSYDVKMKEKGDIPEGYSVSREKKERFSLILESASTNQTSMYLCASSRDSGETQYFGPGTRLLVL.

There are a few counts of this clonotype. This chain joins TRBV20-1 and TRBJ2-7; D is unresolved. This CDR3 contains 12 residues. V dropped 3 bases and J dropped 4 bases, with 10 bases sitting between them. Germline values: CDR1 DFQATT, CDR2 SNEGSKA (reference sequence). The CDR3 sequence is CSARPHSYEQYF. The CDR3 nucleotides read TGCAGTGCTAGGCCACATTCTTACGAGCAGTACTTC.

This chain connects TRBV3-1 to TRBJ1-1; D possibly corresponds to TRBD1 (6 bases). V was trimmed by 8 bases and J by 4 bases, leaving 14 bases between them. CDR1 and CDR2 (germline): LGHDT, YNNKEL (reference sequence). The CDR3 has 13 amino acids. CDR3 in amino acids: CASSKGGATEAFF. The CDR3 DNA follows: TGTGCCAGCTCTAAGGGGGGGGCCACTGAAGCTTTCTTT.

As for this clonotype: Relative to the germline gene, one junction end is altered; a read error may explain this. This CDR3 reads CTSSLEDSLDEQYF. The CDR3 coding sequence is TGTACCAGCAGCTTAGAGGACAGTCTCGACGAGCAGTACTTC. V and J are TRBV11-2 and TRBJ2-7; D may be TRBD1 (6 bases). The germline CDR1 and CDR2 sequences are SGHAT and FQNNGV. The CDR3 runs to 14 residues.

This clonotype was seen ten or more times. The J gene is TRBJ2-7, the V gene TRBV7-2; no clear D gene. Per the germline V gene, CDR1 is SGHTA and CDR2 is FQGNSA. The length of the CDR3 is 15 residues. V was cut by 5 bases and J by 3 bases, with 17 bases left in between. The CDR3 reads CASSLKTSPDYEQYF. The CDR3 DNA reads as TGTGCCAGCAGCCTAAAGACTTCCCCTGACTACGAGCAGTACTTC.

The chain uses TRBV6-1 and TRBJ1-2; 7 bases map to TRBD1. The CDR3 has 13 residues. The J segment lost 5 bases and the V segment lost 7 bases, leaving 7 bases of the junction unmatched. Germline CDR1 is MNHNS and CDR2 is SASEGT. CDR3: CASKMTGKYGYTF. The CDR3 DNA reads as TGTGCCAGCAAAATGACAGGGAAATATGGCTACACCTTC.

This clonotype was counted at least ten times. The V gene is TRBV11-2, the J gene TRBJ2-7; no clear D gene. CDR3 size: 14 residues. Per germline, CDR1 SGHAT and CDR2 FQNNGV. Trimming took off 0 bases at V and 2 bases at J, with 8 bases between the two ends. Here the CDR3 DNA reads TGTGCCAGCAGCTTAGATCGACTGCCCTACGAGCAGTACTTC. This gives the protein CASSLDRLPYEQYF.

The V gene is TRBV7-3, the J gene TRBJ2-3; 8 nucleotides agree with TRBD2. CDR3 length: 16 amino acids. Trimming at V came to 3 bases and at J to 0 bases, leaving 5 bases not matched to a gene. Germline CDR1 SGHTA, CDR2 FQGTGA. The CDR3 sequence: CASSFTSGGSTDTQYF. CDR3 DNA: TGTGCCAGCAGCTTCACTAGCGGAGGGAGCACAGATACGCAGTATTTT.

This clonotype was recorded once. This chain uses TRBV19 with TRBJ2-3; D is undetermined. Trimming removed 0 bases from V and 4 bases from J, with 5 bases in between. There are 13 residues in the CDR3. From germline, CDR1 is LNHDA and CDR2 SQIVND (reference sequence). The CDR3 sequence is CASSIDLPDTQYF. DNA for the CDR3: TGTGCCAGTAGTATAGATCTTCCAGATACGCAGTATTTT.

This clonotype has more than one count but fewer than ten. The chain couples TRBV5-1 to TRBJ2-2; unclear D gene. The DNA end is more similar to TRBJ1-1, so the J call may be wrong. The CDR3 contains 11 residues. The germline CDR1 and CDR2 sequences are SGHRS and YFSETQ. The CDR3 loop is CASNLARGAFF. Written as DNA, the CDR3 is TGCGCCAGCAACCTAGCCCGGGGAGCTTTCTTT.

This clonotype came up a few times. The V and J genes are TRBV7-2 and TRBJ2-2, with 7 bases fitting TRBD2. CDR1 is SGHTA and CDR2 is FQGNSA in the germline V gene. Germline trimming cut 3 bases from V and 7 bases from J; bases unmatched to any gene: 5. The CDR3 is 14 amino acids. The CDR3 sequence: CASSLGREFGELFF. The CDR3 DNA reads TGTGCCAGCAGCTTGGGGCGGGAGTTCGGGGAGCTGTTTTTT.

This clonotype has more than one count but fewer than ten. The chain couples TRBV5-6 to TRBJ2-3, with D perhaps TRBD2 (6 bases). Germline-derived CDR1 and CDR2 are SGHDT and YYEEEE. This CDR3 spans 13 amino acids. Trimming shortened V by 2 bases and J by 4 bases, and 8 bases separated the two germline ends. CDR3 loop: CASSLLAADTQYF. DNA for the CDR3: TGTGCCAGCAGCTTATTAGCGGCAGATACGCAGTATTTT.

This chain links TRBV5-6 with TRBJ2-1; maybe TRBD1 (6 bases). Germline V lookup: CDR1 SGHDT, CDR2 YYEEEE. The CDR3 loop spans 14 amino acids. Trimming removed 0 bases at V and 10 bases at J, with 14 bases between. In nucleotides, the CDR3 is TGTGCCAGCAGCTTGGCCGGTAGGGGGTGGGAGCAGTTCTTC. Amino acid sequence: CASSLAGRGWEQFF.

In this sample, this clonotype turned up many times. This chain joins TRBV20-1 and TRBJ2-3; D tentatively reads TRBD1 or TRBD2 (6 bases each). Trimming cost V 6 bases and J 6 bases, with 13 bases left between them. The germline V gene has CDR1 DFQATT and CDR2 SNEGSKA (reference sequence). This CDR3 has 12 amino acids. DNA for the CDR3: TGCAGTGCCTACCTAGGGGGGGATACGCAGTATTTT. Protein sequence: CSAYLGGDTQYF.

This clonotype was counted a few times. This chain links TRBV5-6 with TRBJ2-7; 8 bases map to TRBD2. Germline loops: CDR1 SGHDT, CDR2 YYEEEE. J was trimmed by 4 bases and V by 3 bases; bases with no gene match: 9. This CDR3 is 15 amino acids long. CDR3 region: CASSSSGRSWYEQYF. The CDR3 region has the DNA TGTGCCAGCAGCTCCAGCGGGAGAAGTTGGTACGAGCAGTACTTC. The variable domain in full, completed from reference TRBV5-6 and TRBJ2-7, reads DAGVTQSPTHLIKTRGQQVTLRCSPKSGHDTVSWYQQALGQGPQFIFQYYEEEERQRGNFPDRFSGHQFPNYSSELNVNALLLGDSALYLCASSSSGRSWYEQYFGPGTRLTVT.

Concerning this clonotype itself: Being one base from a much bigger clone, this may be a read error. V is TRBV10-3 and J is TRBJ2-3; 12 nucleotides align to TRBD2. After removal of 7 bases from V and 1 base from J, the junction contained 3 bases not matched to a gene. This CDR3 comprises 15 residues. Germline V gives CDR1 ENHRY, CDR2 SYGVKD. The CDR3: CAITRTSGGTDTQYF. CDR3 coding DNA: TGTGCCATCACCCGGACTAGCGGGGGCACAGATACGCAGTATTTT.

This clonotype has more than one count but fewer than ten. The V gene is TRBV28, the J gene TRBJ2-2; 7 bases map to TRBD2. The CDR3 has 12 residues. CDR1 and CDR2 from the germline V gene are MDHEN and SYDVKM. In DNA form, the CDR3 reads TGTGTTACATGGGAGGGAGCCGGGGAGCTGTTTTTT. Amino acid sequence: CVTWEGAGELFF.

The chain links TRBV20-1 to TRBJ1-4, with TRBD1 matching 7 bases. Per the germline V gene, CDR1 is DFQATT and CDR2 is SNEGSKA (reference sequence). Trimming took 1 base from V and 0 from J; bases not matched to a gene: 17. The CDR3 has 20 residues. CDR3 region: CSARALSGTDAPATNEKLFF. The DNA for the CDR3 is TGCAGTGCTAGAGCACTCTCTGGGACAGACGCCCCAGCAACTAATGAAAAACTGTTTTTT.

About this clonotype: The germline gene is not matched at one end of the junction; a read error may be the cause. The rearrangement joins TRBV7-2 to TRBJ2-1; unclear D gene. Germline CDR1 reads SGHTA; CDR2 reads FQGNSA. The CDR3 totals 15 residues. The CDR3 loop reads CASSFRGSSYDEQFF. CDR3 DNA sequence: TGTGCCAGCAGCTTCAGAGGTAGCTCCTACGATGAGCAGTTCTTC.

This sequence joins TRBV5-1 and TRBJ1-2; 8 bases are shared with TRBD1. CDR1 is SGHRS and CDR2 is YFSETQ in the germline V gene. CDR3 size: 14 residues. Trimming took 2 bases from V and 6 from J; bases not matched to a gene: 6. CDR3 in amino acids: CASSFRQGRDGYTF. CDR3 nucleotide sequence: TGCGCCAGCAGCTTCCGACAGGGGAGAGATGGCTACACCTTC.

This clonotype has a handful of counts. The V and J genes are TRBV6-5 and TRBJ1-2; no clear D gene. The V gene's germline CDR1 is MNHEY and CDR2 SVGAGI. With 2 bases removed from V and 4 bases from J, the gap between germline ends came to 2 bases. This CDR3 has 11 amino acids. The CDR3 coding sequence is TGTGCCAGCAGTTACGGCTATGGCTACACCTTC. It translates to CASSYGYGYTF.

This clonotype was seen a handful of times. The chain employs TRBV3-1 and TRBJ1-5; 7 positions agree with TRBD1. V shed 1 base and J 3 bases; nucleotides not matched to a gene: 12. The CDR3 consists of 18 residues. CDR1 and CDR2 from the germline V gene are LGHDT and YNNKEL (reference sequence). The CDR3: CASSQGPSRGQNNQPQHF. For the CDR3, the DNA is TGTGCCAGCAGCCAAGGCCCCTCTAGGGGACAGAACAATCAGCCCCAGCATTTT.

The chain has TRBV7-9 and TRBJ2-7; 7 bases align to TRBD2. Trimming cost V 6 bases and J 7 bases; bases outside gene matches: 12. Germline V gene data show CDR1 as SEHNR and CDR2 as FQNEAQ (reference sequence). The CDR3 is made up of 14 amino acids. Here the CDR3 DNA reads TGTGCCAGCAGTTACGGGCGGGGGAGCGTAGAGCAGTACTTC. This codes for CASSYGRGSVEQYF.